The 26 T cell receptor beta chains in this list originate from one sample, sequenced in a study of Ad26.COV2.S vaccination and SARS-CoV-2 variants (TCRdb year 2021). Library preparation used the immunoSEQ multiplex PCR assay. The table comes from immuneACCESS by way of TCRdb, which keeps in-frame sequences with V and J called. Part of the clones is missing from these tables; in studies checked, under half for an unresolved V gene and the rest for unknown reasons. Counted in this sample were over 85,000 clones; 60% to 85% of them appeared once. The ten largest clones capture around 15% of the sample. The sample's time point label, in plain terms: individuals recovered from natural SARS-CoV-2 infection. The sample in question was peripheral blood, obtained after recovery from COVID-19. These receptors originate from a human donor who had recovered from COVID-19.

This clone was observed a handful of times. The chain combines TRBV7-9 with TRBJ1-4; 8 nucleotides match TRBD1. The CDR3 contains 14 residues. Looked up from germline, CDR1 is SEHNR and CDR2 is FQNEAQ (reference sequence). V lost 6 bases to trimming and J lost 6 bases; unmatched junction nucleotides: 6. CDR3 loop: CASSHRGTDEKLFF. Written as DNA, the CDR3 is TGTGCCAGCAGTCACAGGGGGACTGATGAAAAACTGTTTTTT.

The CDR3, as DNA: TGTGCCACCCGAGTTAGACAGGGTAATCAGCCCCAGCATTTT. Translated: CATRVRQGNQPQHF. V is TRBV19 and J is TRBJ1-5; TRBD1 agrees at 7 bases. V gave up 10 bases and J gave up 4 bases; unmatched junction bases: 10. The length of the CDR3 is 14 residues. Per the germline V gene, CDR1 is LNHDA and CDR2 is SQIVND (reference sequence).

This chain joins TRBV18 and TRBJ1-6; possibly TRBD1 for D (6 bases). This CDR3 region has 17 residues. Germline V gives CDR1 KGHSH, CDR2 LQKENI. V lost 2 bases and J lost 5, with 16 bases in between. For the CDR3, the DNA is TGTGCCAGCTCACCAAGTGGGCCAGGGGCCAATAATTCACCCCTCCACTTT. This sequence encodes CASSPSGPGANNSPLHF.

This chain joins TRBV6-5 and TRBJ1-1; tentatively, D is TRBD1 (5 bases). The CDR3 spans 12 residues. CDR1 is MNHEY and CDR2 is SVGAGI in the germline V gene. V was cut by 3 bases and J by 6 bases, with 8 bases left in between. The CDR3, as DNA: TGTGCCAGCAGTTATCAGGGATCTGAAGCTTTCTTT. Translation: CASSYQGSEAFF.

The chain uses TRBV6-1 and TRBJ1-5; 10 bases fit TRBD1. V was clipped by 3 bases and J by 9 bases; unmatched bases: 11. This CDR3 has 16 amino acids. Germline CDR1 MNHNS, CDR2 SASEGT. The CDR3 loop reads CASSEPGTGEFRPQHF. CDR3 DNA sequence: TGTGCCAGCAGTGAGCCCGGGACAGGGGAATTTCGGCCCCAGCATTTT.

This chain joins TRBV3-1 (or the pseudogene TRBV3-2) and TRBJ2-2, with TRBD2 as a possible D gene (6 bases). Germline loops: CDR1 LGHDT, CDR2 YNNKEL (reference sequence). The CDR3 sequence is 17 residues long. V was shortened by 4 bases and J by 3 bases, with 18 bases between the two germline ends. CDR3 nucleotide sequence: TGTGCCAGCAGCCCCAAAGGGGTCTCGGGAGACACCGGGGAGCTGTTTTTT. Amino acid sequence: CASSPKGVSGDTGELFF.

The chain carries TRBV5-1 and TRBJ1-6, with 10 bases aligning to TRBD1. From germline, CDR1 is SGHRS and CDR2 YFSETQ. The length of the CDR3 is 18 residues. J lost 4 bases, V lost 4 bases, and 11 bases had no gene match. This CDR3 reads CASSQGTGAELYNSPLHF. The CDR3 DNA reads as TGCGCCAGCAGCCAAGGGACAGGGGCTGAGCTATATAATTCACCCCTCCACTTT.

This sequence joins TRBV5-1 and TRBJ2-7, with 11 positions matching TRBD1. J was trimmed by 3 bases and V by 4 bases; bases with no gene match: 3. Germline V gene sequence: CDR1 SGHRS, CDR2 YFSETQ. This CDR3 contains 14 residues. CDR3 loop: CASSQGQGVYEQYF. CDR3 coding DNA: TGCGCCAGCAGCCAGGGACAGGGGGTCTACGAGCAGTACTTC.

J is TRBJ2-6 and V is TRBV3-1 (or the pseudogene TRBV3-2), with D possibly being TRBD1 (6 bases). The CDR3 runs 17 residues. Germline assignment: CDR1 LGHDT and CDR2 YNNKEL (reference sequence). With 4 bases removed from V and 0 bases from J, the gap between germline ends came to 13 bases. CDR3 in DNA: TGTGCCAGCAGCCGAGGGACATCCGTCTCTGGGGCCAACGTCCTGACTTTC. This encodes CASSRGTSVSGANVLTF.

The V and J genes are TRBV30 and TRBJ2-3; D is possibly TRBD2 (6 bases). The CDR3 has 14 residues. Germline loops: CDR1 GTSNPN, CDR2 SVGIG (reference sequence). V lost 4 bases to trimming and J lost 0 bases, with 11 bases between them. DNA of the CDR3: TGTGCCTGGAAATCAGGGACTAGCACAGATACGCAGTATTTT. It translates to CAWKSGTSTDTQYF.

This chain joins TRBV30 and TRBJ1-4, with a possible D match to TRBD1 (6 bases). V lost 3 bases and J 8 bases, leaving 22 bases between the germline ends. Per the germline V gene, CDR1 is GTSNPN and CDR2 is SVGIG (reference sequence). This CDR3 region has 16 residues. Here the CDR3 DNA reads TGTGCCTGGAGCCCAAGGACAGAACCCTGGGGAGAAAAACTGTTTTTT. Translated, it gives CAWSPRTEPWGEKLFF.

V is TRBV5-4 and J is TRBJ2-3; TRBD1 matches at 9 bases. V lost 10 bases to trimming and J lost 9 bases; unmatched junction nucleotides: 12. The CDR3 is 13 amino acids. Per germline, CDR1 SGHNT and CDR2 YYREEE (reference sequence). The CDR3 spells CAPIGPQGATQYF. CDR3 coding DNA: TGTGCCCCGATCGGGCCACAGGGGGCAACGCAGTATTTT.

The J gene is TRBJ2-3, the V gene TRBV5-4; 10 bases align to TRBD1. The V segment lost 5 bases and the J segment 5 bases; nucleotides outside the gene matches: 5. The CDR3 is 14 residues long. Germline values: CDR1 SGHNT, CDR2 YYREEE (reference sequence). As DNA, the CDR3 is TGTGCCAGCAGAAGGGACAGGGGAGAAGATACGCAGTATTTT. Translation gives CASRRDRGEDTQYF.

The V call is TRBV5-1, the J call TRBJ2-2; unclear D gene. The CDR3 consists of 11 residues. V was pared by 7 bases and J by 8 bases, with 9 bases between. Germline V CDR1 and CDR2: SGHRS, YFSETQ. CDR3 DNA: TGCGCCAGCGAACTGGGAGGGGAGCTGTTTTTT. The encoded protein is CASELGGELFF.

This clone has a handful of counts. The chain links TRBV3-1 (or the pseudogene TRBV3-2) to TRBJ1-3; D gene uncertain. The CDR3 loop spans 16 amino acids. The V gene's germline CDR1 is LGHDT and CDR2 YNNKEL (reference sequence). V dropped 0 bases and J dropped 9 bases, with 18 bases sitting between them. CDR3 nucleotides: TGTGCCAGCAGCCAAGACCCCCGATCGGCCTGGAGCACCATATATTTT. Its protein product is CASSQDPRSAWSTIYF.

CDR3: CAISEGQGKHAYGYTF. The CDR3 coding sequence is TGTGCCATCAGTGAAGGGCAGGGGAAGCATGCCTATGGCTACACCTTC. The chain employs TRBV10-3 and TRBJ1-2; weak D call: TRBD1 (6 bases). The length of the CDR3 is 16 residues. Trimming shortened V by 3 bases and J by 4 bases, and 18 bases separated the two germline ends. Germline V CDR1 and CDR2: ENHRY, SYGVKD.

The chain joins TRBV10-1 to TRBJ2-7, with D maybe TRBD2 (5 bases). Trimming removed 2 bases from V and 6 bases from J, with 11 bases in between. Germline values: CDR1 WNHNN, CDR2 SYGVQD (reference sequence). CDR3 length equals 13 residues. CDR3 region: CASSERASGEQYF. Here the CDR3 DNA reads TGCGCCAGCAGTGAGAGGGCCAGCGGCGAGCAGTACTTC.

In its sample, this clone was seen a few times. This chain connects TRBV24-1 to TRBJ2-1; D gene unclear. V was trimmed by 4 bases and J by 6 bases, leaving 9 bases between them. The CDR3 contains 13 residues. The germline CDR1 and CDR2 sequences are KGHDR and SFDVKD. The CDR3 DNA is TGTGCCACCAGTGACGGCTGGTCCAATGAGCAGTTCTTC. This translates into CATSDGWSNEQFF.

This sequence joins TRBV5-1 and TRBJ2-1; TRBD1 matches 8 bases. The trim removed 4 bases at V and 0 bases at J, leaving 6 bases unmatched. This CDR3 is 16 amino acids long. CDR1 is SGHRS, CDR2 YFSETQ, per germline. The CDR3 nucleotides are TGCGCCAGCAGCACCAGGACAGGGAGCTCCTACAATGAGCAGTTCTTC. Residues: CASSTRTGSSYNEQFF.

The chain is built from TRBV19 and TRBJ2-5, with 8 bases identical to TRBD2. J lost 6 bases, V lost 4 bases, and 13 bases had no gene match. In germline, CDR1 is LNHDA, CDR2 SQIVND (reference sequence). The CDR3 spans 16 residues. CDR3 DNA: TGTGCCAGTAGTAACAACGGGGGGGCCTTGAGGAAGACCCAGTACTTC. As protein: CASSNNGGALRKTQYF.

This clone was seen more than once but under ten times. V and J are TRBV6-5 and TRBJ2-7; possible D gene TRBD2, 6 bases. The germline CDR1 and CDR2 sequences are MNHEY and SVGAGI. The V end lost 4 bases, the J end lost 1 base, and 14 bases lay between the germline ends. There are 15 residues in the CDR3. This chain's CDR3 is CASSSPGERSYEQYF. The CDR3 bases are TGTGCCAGCAGTTCCCCGGGGGAGAGGTCCTACGAGCAGTACTTC.

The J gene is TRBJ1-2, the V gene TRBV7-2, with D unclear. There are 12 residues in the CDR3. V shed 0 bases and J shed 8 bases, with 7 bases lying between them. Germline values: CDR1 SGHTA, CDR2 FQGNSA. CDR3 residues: CASSLASGGYTF. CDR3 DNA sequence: TGTGCCAGCAGCTTAGCATCTGGGGGCTACACCTTC. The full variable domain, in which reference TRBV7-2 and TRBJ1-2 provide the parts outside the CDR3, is GAGVSQSPSNKVTEKGKDVELRCDPISGHTALYWYRQSLGQGLEFLIYFQGNSAPDKSGLPSDRFSAERTGGSVSTLTIQRTQQEDSAVYLCASSLASGGYTFGSGTRLTVV.

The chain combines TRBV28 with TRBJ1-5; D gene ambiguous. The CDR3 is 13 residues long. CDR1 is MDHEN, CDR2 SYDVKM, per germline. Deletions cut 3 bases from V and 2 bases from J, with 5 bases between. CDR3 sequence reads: CASSFYGNQPQHF. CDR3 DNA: TGTGCCAGCAGTTTCTACGGCAATCAGCCCCAGCATTTT.

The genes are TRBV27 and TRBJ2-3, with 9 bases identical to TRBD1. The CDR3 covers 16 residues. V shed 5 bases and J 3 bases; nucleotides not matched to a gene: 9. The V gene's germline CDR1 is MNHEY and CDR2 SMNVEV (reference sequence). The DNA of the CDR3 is TGTGCCAGCAGTCCCGGGACAGGGATGGTAACAGATACGCAGTATTTT. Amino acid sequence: CASSPGTGMVTDTQYF.

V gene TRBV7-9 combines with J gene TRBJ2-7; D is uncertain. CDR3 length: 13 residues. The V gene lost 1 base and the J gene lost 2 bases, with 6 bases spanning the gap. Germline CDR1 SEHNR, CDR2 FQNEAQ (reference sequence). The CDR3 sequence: CASSLVGAYEQYF. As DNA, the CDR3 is TGTGCCAGCAGCTTAGTTGGGGCCTACGAGCAGTACTTC. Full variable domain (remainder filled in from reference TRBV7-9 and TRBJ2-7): DTGVSQNPRHKITKRGQNVTFRCDPISEHNRLYWYRQTLGQGPEFLTYFQNEAQLEKSRLLSDRFSAERPKGSFSTLEIQRTEQGDSAMYLCASSLVGAYEQYFGPGTRLTVT.

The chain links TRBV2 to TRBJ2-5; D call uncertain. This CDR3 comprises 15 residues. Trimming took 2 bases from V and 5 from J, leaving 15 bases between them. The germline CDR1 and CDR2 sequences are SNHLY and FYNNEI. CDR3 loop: CASSEIGVGGETQYF. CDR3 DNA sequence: TGTGCCAGCAGTGAAATTGGGGTGGGTGGGGAGACCCAGTACTTC.